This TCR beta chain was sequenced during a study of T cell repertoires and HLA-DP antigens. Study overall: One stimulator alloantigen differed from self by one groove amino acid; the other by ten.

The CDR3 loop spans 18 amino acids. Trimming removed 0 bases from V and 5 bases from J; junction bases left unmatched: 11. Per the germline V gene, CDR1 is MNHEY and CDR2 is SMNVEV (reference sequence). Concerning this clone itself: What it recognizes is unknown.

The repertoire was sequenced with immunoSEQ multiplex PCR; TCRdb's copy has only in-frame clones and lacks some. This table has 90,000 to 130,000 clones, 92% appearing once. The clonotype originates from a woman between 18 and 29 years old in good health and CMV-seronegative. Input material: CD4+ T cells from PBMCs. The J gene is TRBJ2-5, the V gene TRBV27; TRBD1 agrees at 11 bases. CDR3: CASSLSVPGQGARETQYF. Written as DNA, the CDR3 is TGTGCCAGCAGTTTATCAGTCCCCGGACAGGGGGCGCGTGAGACCCAGTACTTC.